This T cell receptor beta chain was identified in a study of radiotherapy plus CTLA-4 blockade in lung cancer. Study-level results: Tumor-origin TCR clones grew in blood after radiotherapy plus ipilimumab.

The V gene's germline CDR1 is SGDLS and CDR2 YYNGEE. The V gene end was trimmed by 0 bases and the J gene end by 9 bases; junction bases not matched to a gene: 8. The CDR3 runs 15 residues. The protocol was immunoSEQ multiplex PCR, while the TCRdb copy is restricted to in-frame clones and leaves out a portion. The data contain about 110,000 clones, about 83% of them singletons. Remarks on this clone: What it binds is not known.

The chain carries TRBV9 and TRBJ2-1, with TRBD2 matching over 8 bases. The TCR sequence derives from a human donor with non-small cell lung cancer that progressed on radiotherapy plus ipilimumab. Some clones in this sample may be carry-over from other donors' samples. Sample: peripheral blood, taken from a patient treated with radiotherapy plus ipilimumab. This CDR3 reads CASSVVAGRPGEQFF. CDR3 DNA: TGTGCCAGCAGCGTAGTAGCGGGGAGGCCAGGTGAGCAGTTCTTC.